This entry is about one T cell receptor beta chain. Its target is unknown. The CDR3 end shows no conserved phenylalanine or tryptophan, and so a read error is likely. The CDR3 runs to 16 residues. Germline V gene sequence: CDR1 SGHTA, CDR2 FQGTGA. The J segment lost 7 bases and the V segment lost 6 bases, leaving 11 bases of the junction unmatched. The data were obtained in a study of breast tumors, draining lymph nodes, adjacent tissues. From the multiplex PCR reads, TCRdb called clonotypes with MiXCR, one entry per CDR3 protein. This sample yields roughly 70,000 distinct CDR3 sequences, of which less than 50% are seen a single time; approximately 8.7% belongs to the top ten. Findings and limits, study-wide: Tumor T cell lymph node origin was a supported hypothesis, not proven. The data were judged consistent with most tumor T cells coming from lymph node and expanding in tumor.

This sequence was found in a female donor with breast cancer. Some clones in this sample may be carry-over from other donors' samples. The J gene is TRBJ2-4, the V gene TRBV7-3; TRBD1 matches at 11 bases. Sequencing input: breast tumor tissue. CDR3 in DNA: TGTGCCAGCAGTTCCGCGGACAGGGGGCTTCTGAACATTCAGTACCTC. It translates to CASSSADRGLLNIQYL.